This is a list of T cell receptor beta chains from one sample in a study of cytomegalovirus exposure and HLA in healthy donors. TCRdb's table, derived via immunoSEQ multiplex PCR, lists solely in-frame clones and lacks some. Counted here are 150,000 to 200,000 clones, around 84% occurring once; the ten biggest clones make up over 5.5%. Sequencing was carried out using PBMCs. Every receptor here comes from a man aged 18 to 30 in good health and CMV-seropositive. The CDR3 runs from the conserved cysteine through the conserved F or W. Fields, in order: CDR3 DNA, CDR3 protein, D gene, clone size, J gene, V gene. A D gene is named only where the DNA matches it firmly. A row's size may be missing; if present it is once, few, many or a size class.

CDR3 DNA: TGTGCCAGCAGCGCCACTAGCGGGAAATGGGAGACCCAGTACTTC; CDR3 protein: CASSATSGKWETQYF; D gene: TRBD2; clone size: -; J gene: TRBJ2-5; V gene: TRBV9
CDR3 DNA: TGTGCCAGCAGCTTGGGCCGTATACTAATTGACGCCCAGTACTTC; CDR3 protein: CASSLGRILIDAQYF; D gene: -; clone size: -; J gene: TRBJ2-5; V gene: TRBV5-6
CDR3 DNA: TGTGCCAGCAGCTTAGGATCAGGGGGTCGCAATCAGCCCCAGCATTTT; CDR3 protein: CASSLGSGGRNQPQHF; D gene: TRBD1; clone size: few; J gene: TRBJ1-5; V gene: TRBV5-5
CDR3 DNA: TGTGCCAGCAGCGTAGGCCGGGGGGTTGCTAGCACAGATACGCAGTATTTT; CDR3 protein: CASSVGRGVASTDTQYF; D gene: TRBD2; clone size: -; J gene: TRBJ2-3; V gene: TRBV9
CDR3 DNA: TGTGCCAGCAGTTTAATTAGGGAGGGCCCTGAAGCTTTCTTT; CDR3 protein: CASSLIREGPEAFF; D gene: -; clone size: -; J gene: TRBJ1-1; V gene: TRBV28
CDR3 DNA: TGTGCCAGCAGCCCACGGACAACGGGCACTGAAGCTTTCTTT; CDR3 protein: CASSPRTTGTEAFF; D gene: -; clone size: few; J gene: TRBJ1-1; V gene: TRBV7-2
CDR3 DNA: TGTGCCAGCAGCGGGGCGGGAGGCAGCTATGAGCAGTACTTC; CDR3 protein: CASSGAGGSYEQYF; D gene: TRBD2; clone size: once; J gene: TRBJ2-7; V gene: TRBV6-1
CDR3 DNA: TGTGCCAGCAGTTCCGAAGGGGGAGTAGAAAAACTGTTTTTT; CDR3 protein: CASSSEGGVEKLFF; D gene: -; clone size: -; J gene: TRBJ1-4; V gene: TRBV27
CDR3 DNA: TGCGCCAGCAGCTTAGGACAGGGGAGTATCTACGAGCAGTACTTC; CDR3 protein: CASSLGQGSIYEQYF; D gene: TRBD1; clone size: -; J gene: TRBJ2-7; V gene: TRBV5-1
CDR3 DNA: TGTGCCAGCAGCCAAACTGGGACAGGAGGGTCCACAGATACGCAGTATTTT; CDR3 protein: CASSQTGTGGSTDTQYF; D gene: TRBD1; clone size: once; J gene: TRBJ2-3; V gene: TRBV4-2
CDR3 DNA: TGCAGTCCGCAGCGCGACGAGCAGTACTTC; CDR3 protein: CSPQRDEQYF; D gene: -; clone size: -; J gene: TRBJ2-7; V gene: TRBV20-1
CDR3 DNA: TGTGCCAGCAGCTTCTCGGGAGCCAAAGATCAGCCCCAGCATTTT; CDR3 protein: CASSFSGAKDQPQHF; D gene: -; clone size: few; J gene: TRBJ1-5; V gene: TRBV9
CDR3 DNA: TGCAGCGCCTCCGGGACACCTAACAATGAGCAGTTCTTC; CDR3 protein: CSASGTPNNEQFF; D gene: -; clone size: -; J gene: TRBJ2-1; V gene: TRBV29-1
CDR3 DNA: TGTGCCAGCAGCTCCGAGCATCCCCGAGCGGGCACCGGGGAGCTGTTTTTT; CDR3 protein: CASSSEHPRAGTGELFF; D gene: -; clone size: -; J gene: TRBJ2-2; V gene: TRBV11-2
CDR3 DNA: TGCGCCAGCAGCCAAGATCCAGCGGGAGGTTCCTACAATGAGCAGTTCTTC; CDR3 protein: CASSQDPAGGSYNEQFF; D gene: TRBD2; clone size: -; J gene: TRBJ2-1; V gene: TRBV4-3
CDR3 DNA: TGTGCCTGGAGTGCGGGACAGGGGTACACAGATACGCAGTATTTT; CDR3 protein: CAWSAGQGYTDTQYF; D gene: TRBD1; clone size: -; J gene: TRBJ2-3; V gene: TRBV30
CDR3 DNA: TGTGCCAGCAGCTGGAGCGGACAGGGGGAGCTGTTTTTT; CDR3 protein: CASSWSGQGELFF; D gene: -; clone size: -; J gene: TRBJ2-2; V gene: TRBV11-2
CDR3 DNA: TGTGCCAGCATCCCGTCCCGGTTCGGCAGGGAGGACACTGAAGCTTTCTTT; CDR3 protein: CASIPSRFGREDTEAFF; D gene: -; clone size: -; J gene: TRBJ1-1; V gene: TRBV27
CDR3 DNA: TGTGCCAGTAGTGGAAGGTCGGGGAAGCAGTACTTC; CDR3 protein: CASSGRSGKQYF; D gene: -; clone size: -; J gene: TRBJ2-7; V gene: TRBV19
CDR3 DNA: TGCGCCAGCAGCCAAACTAGTCACAATGAGCAGTTCTTC; CDR3 protein: CASSQTSHNEQFF; D gene: -; clone size: -; J gene: TRBJ2-1; V gene: TRBV4-3
CDR3 DNA: TGTGCCAGCAGACCGGGACTTGGGGCCGGGGAGCTGTTTTTT; CDR3 protein: CASRPGLGAGELFF; D gene: -; clone size: -; J gene: TRBJ2-2; V gene: TRBV6-5
CDR3 DNA: TGTGCCAGCAGTCGACAGGGTGGCGAGCAGTACTTC; CDR3 protein: CASSRQGGEQYF; D gene: TRBD1; clone size: -; J gene: TRBJ2-7; V gene: TRBV27
CDR3 DNA: TGTGCCAGCAGCCCCATCGGGGTGGAGCAGTTCTTC; CDR3 protein: CASSPIGVEQFF; D gene: -; clone size: -; J gene: TRBJ2-1; V gene: TRBV6-1
CDR3 DNA: TGTGCCACCAGCAGAGATAACCTAGCGGGGTCCTACGAGCAGTACTTC; CDR3 protein: CATSRDNLAGSYEQYF; D gene: TRBD2; clone size: -; J gene: TRBJ2-7; V gene: TRBV15
CDR3 DNA: TGTGCCAGCCGAACTGGACTAGCGGACTACAATGAGCAGTTCTTC; CDR3 protein: CASRTGLADYNEQFF; D gene: TRBD2; clone size: -; J gene: TRBJ2-1; V gene: TRBV27
CDR3 DNA: TGCGCCAGCAGCCCCAGGGACAGGGGGAAGACTAATGAAAAACTGTTTTTT; CDR3 protein: CASSPRDRGKTNEKLFF; D gene: TRBD1; clone size: once; J gene: TRBJ1-4; V gene: TRBV4-1
CDR3 DNA: TGTGCCAGCAGCTTAGACGACAGGGGAGGACTCCCTTACTATGGCTACACCTTC; CDR3 protein: CASSLDDRGGLPYYGYTF; D gene: TRBD1; clone size: -; J gene: TRBJ1-2; V gene: TRBV11-1
CDR3 DNA: TGTGCCAGCAGCTTAGCAGTTGGCCCCTCCTACGAGCAGTACTTC; CDR3 protein: CASSLAVGPSYEQYF; D gene: -; clone size: -; J gene: TRBJ2-7; V gene: TRBV11-3
CDR3 DNA: TGTGCCAGCAGCGTCGGACAGGGTGGAACCGGGGAGCTGTTTTTT; CDR3 protein: CASSVGQGGTGELFF; D gene: TRBD1; clone size: -; J gene: TRBJ2-2; V gene: TRBV5-4
CDR3 DNA: TGTGCCAGCAGTAGAGGGGGAGAGGGCACTGAAGCTTTCTTT; CDR3 protein: CASSRGGEGTEAFF; D gene: -; clone size: -; J gene: TRBJ1-1; V gene: TRBV6-6
CDR3 DNA: TGTGCCAGCAGTTACTCGAGTCCTTCTAACTATGGCTACACCTTC; CDR3 protein: CASSYSSPSNYGYTF; D gene: -; clone size: -; J gene: TRBJ1-2; V gene: TRBV6-5
CDR3 DNA: TGTGCCACCAGGAAGCGACAGGGGGCCCACGAGCAGTACTTC; CDR3 protein: CATRKRQGAHEQYF; D gene: TRBD1; clone size: -; J gene: TRBJ2-7; V gene: TRBV15
CDR3 DNA: TGTGCCAGCAGTTACACCAGGGACAGGGGTATCAATGAGCAGTTCTTC; CDR3 protein: CASSYTRDRGINEQFF; D gene: TRBD1; clone size: -; J gene: TRBJ2-1; V gene: TRBV6-5
CDR3 DNA: TGTGCCAGCAGCTTAGCTCCGGGACTCATCTACAATGAGCAGTTCTTC; CDR3 protein: CASSLAPGLIYNEQFF; D gene: -; clone size: -; J gene: TRBJ2-1; V gene: TRBV7-9
CDR3 DNA: TGTGCCAGCAGCTTAGACGCCAGGGGAGGCAATCAGCCCCAGCATTTT; CDR3 protein: CASSLDARGGNQPQHF; D gene: -; clone size: -; J gene: TRBJ1-5; V gene: TRBV7-2
CDR3 DNA: TGTGCCAGCAGTTTGGGAGTGGGATCCTACAATGAGCAGTTCTTC; CDR3 protein: CASSLGVGSYNEQFF; D gene: -; clone size: -; J gene: TRBJ2-1; V gene: TRBV27
CDR3 DNA: TGTGCCAGCAGCTTCCAGACTAGCGGGAGTGAGCAGTTCTTC; CDR3 protein: CASSFQTSGSEQFF; D gene: TRBD2; clone size: few; J gene: TRBJ2-1; V gene: TRBV5-6
CDR3 DNA: TGTGCCAGCAGTGTGCGAACGGACGAGCAGTACTTC; CDR3 protein: CASSVRTDEQYF; D gene: -; clone size: -; J gene: TRBJ2-7; V gene: TRBV27
CDR3 DNA: TGCGCCAGCAGCTTCAGAGAGACCCAGTACTTC; CDR3 protein: CASSFRETQYF; D gene: -; clone size: -; J gene: TRBJ2-5; V gene: TRBV5-1
CDR3 DNA: TGTGCCAGCAGTGGGGACTGGCAAGAGACCCAGTACTTC; CDR3 protein: CASSGDWQETQYF; D gene: -; clone size: -; J gene: TRBJ2-5; V gene: TRBV2
CDR3 DNA: TGCGCCAGCAGCCCAGCGGAGCTGGGATACGGTGAGCAGTTCTTC; CDR3 protein: CASSPAELGYGEQFF; D gene: -; clone size: -; J gene: TRBJ2-1; V gene: TRBV5-1
CDR3 DNA: TGTGCCAGCAGCTTAGTCCCAGGGACAAGCAATCAGCCCCAGCATTTT; CDR3 protein: CASSLVPGTSNQPQHF; D gene: -; clone size: -; J gene: TRBJ1-5; V gene: TRBV11-2
CDR3 DNA: TGTGCCAGCAGCTCTCCTAGGCGGGGCTCACAAGAGACCCAGTACTTC; CDR3 protein: CASSSPRRGSQETQYF; D gene: -; clone size: -; J gene: TRBJ2-5; V gene: TRBV5-6
CDR3 DNA: TGTGCCAGCAGTTCCGTATGGTCGGGAGTTCGAGAGACCCAGTACTTC; CDR3 protein: CASSSVWSGVRETQYF; D gene: -; clone size: -; J gene: TRBJ2-5; V gene: TRBV28
CDR3 DNA: TGTGCCAGCAGCTTATCAGAGGTCGGGGACAATGAGCAGTTCTTC; CDR3 protein: CASSLSEVGDNEQFF; D gene: -; clone size: once; J gene: TRBJ2-1; V gene: TRBV7-9
CDR3 DNA: TGTGCCAGCAGCTTGGGCGAATTGGACACGCAGAGGATCTATGGCTACACCTTC; CDR3 protein: CASSLGELDTQRIYGYTF; D gene: -; clone size: -; J gene: TRBJ1-2; V gene: TRBV7-8
CDR3 DNA: TGTGCCAGCAGGGGGGCAGGGAAAAATGAGCAGTTCTTC; CDR3 protein: CASRGAGKNEQFF; D gene: -; clone size: -; J gene: TRBJ2-1; V gene: TRBV9
CDR3 DNA: TGTGCCAGCAGCCAAAACACAGACAGGGCGGGCACTGAAGCTTTCTTT; CDR3 protein: CASSQNTDRAGTEAFF; D gene: TRBD1; clone size: -; J gene: TRBJ1-1; V gene: TRBV4-2
CDR3 DNA: TGCGCCAGCAGCCAAGCATTTTCGCCGGGAACCCAAGACTACGAGCAGTACTTC; CDR3 protein: CASSQAFSPGTQDYEQYF; D gene: -; clone size: -; J gene: TRBJ2-7; V gene: TRBV4-3
CDR3 DNA: TGTGCCAGCAGACGCGGACAGGGGGCTAACTATGGCTACACCTTC; CDR3 protein: CASRRGQGANYGYTF; D gene: TRBD1; clone size: -; J gene: TRBJ1-2; V gene: TRBV28
CDR3 DNA: TGTGCCAGCAGCCAAGATACCCGGGACAGGAGGGTCTACGAGCAGTACTTC; CDR3 protein: CASSQDTRDRRVYEQYF; D gene: TRBD1; clone size: -; J gene: TRBJ2-7; V gene: TRBV14
CDR3 DNA: TGCGCCAGCAGCCAGTCCGGGGACAGGGGCAGAGAAAAACTGTTTTTT; CDR3 protein: CASSQSGDRGREKLFF; D gene: TRBD1; clone size: -; J gene: TRBJ1-4; V gene: TRBV4-1
CDR3 DNA: TGTGCCAGCAGTTTATCCGCGGGGGACCAAGAGACCCAGTACTTC; CDR3 protein: CASSLSAGDQETQYF; D gene: TRBD2; clone size: -; J gene: TRBJ2-5; V gene: TRBV27
CDR3 DNA: TGTGCCAGCAGTTTCAAGGTGGGGACTGGGACCTACGAGCAGTACTTC; CDR3 protein: CASSFKVGTGTYEQYF; D gene: -; clone size: -; J gene: TRBJ2-7; V gene: TRBV28
CDR3 DNA: TGTGCCAGCAGCTTAAGAGGAGCCAAAAACATTCAGTACTTC; CDR3 protein: CASSLRGAKNIQYF; D gene: -; clone size: -; J gene: TRBJ2-4; V gene: TRBV11-3